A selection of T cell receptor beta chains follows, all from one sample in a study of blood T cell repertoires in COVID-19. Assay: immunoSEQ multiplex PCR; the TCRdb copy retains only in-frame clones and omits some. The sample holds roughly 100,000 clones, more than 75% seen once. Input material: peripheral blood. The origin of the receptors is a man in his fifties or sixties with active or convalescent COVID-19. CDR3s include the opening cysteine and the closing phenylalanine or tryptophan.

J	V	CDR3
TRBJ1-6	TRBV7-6	CASSPGVSYNSPLHF
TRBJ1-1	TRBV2	CASSEEPTEAFF
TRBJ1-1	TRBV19	CASSMTGGGVTEAFF
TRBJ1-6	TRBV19	CASRQGDSGSSPLHF
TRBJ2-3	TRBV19	CASSALQGGDTQYF
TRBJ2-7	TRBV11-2	CASSPQGQGVYEQYF
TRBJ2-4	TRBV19	CASSQQGVGKNIQYF
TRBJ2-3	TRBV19	CASSINTGTSGGAKDTQYF
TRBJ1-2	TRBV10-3	CAISAGTSNYGYTF
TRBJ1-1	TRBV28	CASSYLDRGSTEAFF
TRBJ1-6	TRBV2	CASSGAGGASNSPLHF
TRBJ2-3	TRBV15	CATSRAPGQAADTQYF
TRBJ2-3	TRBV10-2	CASSESGGGTDTQYF
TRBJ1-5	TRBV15	CATSRAGGPQHF
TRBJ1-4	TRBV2	CASNIPPGQGVSTNEKLFF
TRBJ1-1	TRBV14	CASSPMQGAGTEAFF
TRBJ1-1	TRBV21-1	CASSKAGYPEAFF
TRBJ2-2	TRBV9	CASSVGGTSNTGELFF
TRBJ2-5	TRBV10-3	CAIKGASGGQQETQYF
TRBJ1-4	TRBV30	CAWSEIGATNEKLFF
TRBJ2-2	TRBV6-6	CASSYFGGAGTGELFF
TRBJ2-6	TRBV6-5	CASTYGGSGANVLTF
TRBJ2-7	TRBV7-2	CASSYGPGQGANEQYF
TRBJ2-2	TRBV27	CASRPTTGAGNGELFF
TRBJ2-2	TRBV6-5	CASSYQGANTGELFF
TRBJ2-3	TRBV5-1	CASSALPPSGGSTDTQYF
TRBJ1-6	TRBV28	CASHQVSRVDSPLHF
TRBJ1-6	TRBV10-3	CAISESETGYDPLHF
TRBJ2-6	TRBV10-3	CAISDLAGDSGANVLTF
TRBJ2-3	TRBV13	CASSFHGRDTQYF
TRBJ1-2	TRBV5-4	CASSTTGTDYGYTF
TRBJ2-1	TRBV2	CASSDLYEQFF
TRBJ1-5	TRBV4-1	CASSQDPVYSNQPQHF